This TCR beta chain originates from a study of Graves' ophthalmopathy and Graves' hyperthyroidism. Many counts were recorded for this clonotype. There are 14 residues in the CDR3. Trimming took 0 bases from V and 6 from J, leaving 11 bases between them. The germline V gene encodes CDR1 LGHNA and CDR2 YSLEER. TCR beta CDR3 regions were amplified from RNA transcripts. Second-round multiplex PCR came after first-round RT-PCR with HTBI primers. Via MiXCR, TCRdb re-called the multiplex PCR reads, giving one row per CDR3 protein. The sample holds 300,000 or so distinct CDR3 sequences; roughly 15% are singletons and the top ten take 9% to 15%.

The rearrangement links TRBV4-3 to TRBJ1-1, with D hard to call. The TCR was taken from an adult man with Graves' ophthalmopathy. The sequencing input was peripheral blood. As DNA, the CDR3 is TGCGCCAGCAGCCAAGACAGTGGGCGGGCTGAAGCTTTCTTT. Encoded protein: CASSQDSGRAEAFF.